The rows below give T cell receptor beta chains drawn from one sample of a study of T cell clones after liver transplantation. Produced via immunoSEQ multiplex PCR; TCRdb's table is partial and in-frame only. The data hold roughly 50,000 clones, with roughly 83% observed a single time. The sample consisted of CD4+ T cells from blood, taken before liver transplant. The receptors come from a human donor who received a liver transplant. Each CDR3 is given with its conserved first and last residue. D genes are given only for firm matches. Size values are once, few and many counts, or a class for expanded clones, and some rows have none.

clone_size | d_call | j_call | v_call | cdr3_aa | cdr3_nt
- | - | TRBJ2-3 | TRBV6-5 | CASSYRRRGSTDTQYF | TGTGCCAGCAGTTACCGGAGACGGGGGAGCACAGATACGCAGTATTTT
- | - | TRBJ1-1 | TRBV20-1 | CSARVAREAFF | TGCAGTGCTAGAGTAGCTAGGGAAGCTTTCTTT
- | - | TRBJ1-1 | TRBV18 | CASSPTLVDTEAFF | TGTGCCAGCTCACCGACTCTGGTCGACACTGAAGCTTTCTTT
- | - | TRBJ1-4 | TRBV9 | CASSTGLSGEKLFF | TGTGCCAGCAGCACAGGGTTGAGCGGCGAAAAACTGTTTTTT
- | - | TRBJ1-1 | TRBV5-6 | CASSLGVAGTEAFF | TGTGCCAGCAGCTTAGGGGTGGCGGGGACTGAAGCTTTCTTT
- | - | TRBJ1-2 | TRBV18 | CASSVTTGEHLLSYTF | TGTGCCAGCTCAGTAACCACAGGAGAGCACTTGTTGAGCTACACCTTC
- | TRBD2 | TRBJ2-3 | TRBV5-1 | CASSWTGAGGRTDTQYF | TGCGCCAGCAGCTGGACCGGGGCGGGGGGGCGGACAGATACGCAGTATTTT
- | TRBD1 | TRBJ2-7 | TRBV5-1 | CASSASGQGDEQYF | TGCGCCAGCAGCGCCTCGGGACAGGGCGACGAGCAGTACTTC
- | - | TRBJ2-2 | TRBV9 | CASSVAPGGSTGELFF | TGTGCCAGCAGCGTAGCTCCAGGGGGGAGCACCGGGGAGCTGTTTTTT
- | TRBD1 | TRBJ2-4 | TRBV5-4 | CASTDRALDIQYF | TGTGCCAGCACCGACAGGGCATTGGACATTCAGTACTTC
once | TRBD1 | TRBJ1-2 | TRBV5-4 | CASSFGPGQGAF | TGTGCCAGCAGCTTTGGACCGGGACAGGGGGCCTTC
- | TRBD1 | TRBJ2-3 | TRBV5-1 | CASSSPPGQGGNTDTQYF | TGCGCCAGCAGCTCCCCCCCTGGACAGGGCGGGAACACAGATACGCAGTATTTT
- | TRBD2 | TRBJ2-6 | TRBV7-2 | CASSWLAGTSGANVLTF | TGTGCCAGCAGCTGGTTAGCGGGGACCTCTGGGGCCAACGTCCTGACTTTC
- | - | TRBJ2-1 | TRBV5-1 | CASSLASEDNEQFF | TGCGCCAGCAGCTTGGCGAGCGAGGACAATGAGCAGTTCTTC
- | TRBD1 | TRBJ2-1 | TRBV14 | CASSQHRDREGNEQFF | TGTGCCAGCAGCCAACACCGGGACAGGGAGGGGAATGAGCAGTTCTTC
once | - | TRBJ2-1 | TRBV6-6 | CASSSREGASYNEQFF | TGTGCCAGCAGTTCTAGGGAGGGGGCCTCCTACAATGAGCAGTTCTTC
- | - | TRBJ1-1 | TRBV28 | CASSLSVTEAFF | TGTGCCAGCAGTTTATCCGTCACTGAAGCTTTCTTT
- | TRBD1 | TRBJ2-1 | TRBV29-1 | CSVEDRGLRKNEQFF | TGCAGCGTGGAGGACAGGGGGCTTAGGAAAAATGAGCAGTTCTTC
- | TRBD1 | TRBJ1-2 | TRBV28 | CASNRGTANYGYTF | TGTGCCAGCAATAGAGGGACAGCTAACTATGGCTACACCTTC
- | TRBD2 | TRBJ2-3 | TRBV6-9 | CASSYGTSRHTQYF | TGTGCCAGCAGTTATGGGACTAGCCGCCATACGCAGTATTTT
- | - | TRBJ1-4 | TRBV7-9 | CASIPVGGEKLFF | TGTGCCAGCATCCCGGTGGGCGGCGAAAAACTGTTTTTT
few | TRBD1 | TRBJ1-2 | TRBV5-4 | CASSPGQNGEQNGYTF | TGTGCCAGCAGCCCGGGACAGAACGGGGAACAAAATGGCTACACCTTC
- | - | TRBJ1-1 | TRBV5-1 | CASSPAGELEYFF | TGCGCCAGCAGCCCGGCAGGGGAATTGGAGTATTTCTTT
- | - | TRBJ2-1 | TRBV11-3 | CASSLNRNNEQFF | TGTGCCAGCAGCTTGAACAGAAACAATGAGCAGTTCTTC
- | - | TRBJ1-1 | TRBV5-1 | CASSLAGNLLSVTEAFF | TGCGCCAGCAGCTTGGCCGGTAATCTTCTTTCGGTGACTGAAGCTTTCTTT
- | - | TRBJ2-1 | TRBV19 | CASSIRRGNEQFF | TGTGCCAGTAGTATCAGACGGGGCAATGAGCAGTTCTTC
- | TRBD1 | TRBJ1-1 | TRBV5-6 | CASSPQGDQAFF | TGTGCCAGCAGCCCACAGGGGGACCAAGCTTTCTTT
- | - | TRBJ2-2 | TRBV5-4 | CASSLVGGAGELFF | TGTGCCAGCAGCTTGGTCGGGGGAGCCGGGGAGCTGTTTTTT
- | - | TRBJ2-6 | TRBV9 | CASRAGWTGANVLTF | TGTGCCAGCAGGGCCGGTTGGACCGGGGCCAACGTCCTGACTTTC
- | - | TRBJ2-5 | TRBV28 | CASSLNSPETQYF | TGTGCCAGCAGTTTAAATTCACCAGAGACCCAGTACTTC
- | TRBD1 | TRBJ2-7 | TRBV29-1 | CSGGQAGEQYF | TGCAGCGGCGGACAGGCAGGGGAGCAGTACTTC
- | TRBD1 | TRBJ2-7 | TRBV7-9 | CASSLGTEPYEQYF | TGTGCCAGCAGCCTTGGGACAGAACCCTACGAGCAGTACTTC
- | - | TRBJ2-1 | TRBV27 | CASSLLLGEQFF | TGTGCCAGCAGTTTACTTCTGGGTGAGCAGTTCTTC
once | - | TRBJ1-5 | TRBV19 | CASRAYHSNQPQHF | TGTGCCAGTAGGGCGTATCATAGCAATCAGCCCCAGCATTTT
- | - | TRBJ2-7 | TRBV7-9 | CASSRTVYEQYF | TGTGCCAGCAGCCGGACAGTATACGAGCAGTACTTC
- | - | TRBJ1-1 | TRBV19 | CASSPHRDNTEAFF | TGTGCCAGTAGCCCCCACAGGGATAACACTGAAGCTTTCTTT
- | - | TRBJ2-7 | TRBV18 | CASSPNSYEQYF | TGTGCCAGCTCACCAAATTCCTACGAGCAGTACTTC
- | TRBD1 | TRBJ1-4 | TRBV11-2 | CASSPGTGSEKLFF | TGTGCCAGCAGCCCCGGGACAGGGAGTGAAAAACTGTTTTTT
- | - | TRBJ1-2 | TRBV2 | CASIRQVTNYGYTF | TGTGCCAGCATTAGACAGGTCACTAACTATGGCTACACCTTC
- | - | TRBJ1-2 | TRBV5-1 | CASSSRRALWDGYTF | TGCGCCAGCAGCTCCCGACGAGCCCTATGGGATGGCTACACCTTC
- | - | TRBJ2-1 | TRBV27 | CASSIFRSANEQFF | TGTGCCAGCAGCATCTTTAGGAGTGCCAATGAGCAGTTCTTC
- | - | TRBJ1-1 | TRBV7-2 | CASSLSGSSSFF | TGTGCCAGCAGCTTATCGGGATCCTCCTCGTTCTTT
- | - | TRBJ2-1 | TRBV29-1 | CSVVVNFPVPNEQFF | TGCAGCGTCGTTGTTAATTTTCCAGTACCCAATGAGCAGTTCTTC